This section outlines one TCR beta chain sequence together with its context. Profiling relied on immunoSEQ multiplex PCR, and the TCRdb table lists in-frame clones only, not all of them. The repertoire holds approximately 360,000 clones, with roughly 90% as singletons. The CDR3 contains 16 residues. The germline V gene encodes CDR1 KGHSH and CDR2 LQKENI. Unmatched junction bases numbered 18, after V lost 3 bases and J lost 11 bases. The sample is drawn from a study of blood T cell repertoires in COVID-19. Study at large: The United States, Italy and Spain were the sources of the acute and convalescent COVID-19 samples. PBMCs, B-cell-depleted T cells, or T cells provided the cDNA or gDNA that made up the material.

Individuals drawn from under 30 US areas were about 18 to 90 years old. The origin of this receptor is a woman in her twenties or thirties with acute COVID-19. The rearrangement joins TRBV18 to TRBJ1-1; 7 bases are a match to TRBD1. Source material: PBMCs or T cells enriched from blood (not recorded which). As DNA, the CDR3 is TGTGCCAGCTCACCCCCCTCGGGACAGACGAGATTGGATGCTTTCTTT. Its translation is CASSPPSGQTRLDAFF.